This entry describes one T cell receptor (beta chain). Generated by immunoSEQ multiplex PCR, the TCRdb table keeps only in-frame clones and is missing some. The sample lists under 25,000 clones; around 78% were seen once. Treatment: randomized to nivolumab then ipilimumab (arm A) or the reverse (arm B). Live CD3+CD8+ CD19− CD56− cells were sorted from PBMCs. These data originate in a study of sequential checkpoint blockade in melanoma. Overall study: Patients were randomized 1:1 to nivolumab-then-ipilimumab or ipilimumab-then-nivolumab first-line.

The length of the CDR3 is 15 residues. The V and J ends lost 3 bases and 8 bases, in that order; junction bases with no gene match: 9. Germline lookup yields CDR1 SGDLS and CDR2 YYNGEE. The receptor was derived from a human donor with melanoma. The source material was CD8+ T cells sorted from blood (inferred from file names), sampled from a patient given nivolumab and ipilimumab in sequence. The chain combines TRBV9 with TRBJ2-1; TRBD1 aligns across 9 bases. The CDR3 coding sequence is TGTGCCAGCAGCGGATACAGGGGGCGCTGGGATGAGCAGTTCTTC. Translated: CASSGYRGRWDEQFF.